This T cell receptor beta chain appears in the sequencing data of a study of Graves' ophthalmopathy and Graves' hyperthyroidism. The sample holds many counts of this clonotype. Germline V gene lookup returns CDR1 SGHRS and CDR2 YFSETQ. This CDR3 is built from 15 residues. V was pared by 0 bases and J by 1 base, with 10 bases between. Researchers took RNA transcripts and amplified TCR beta CDR3 regions from them. The authors performed first-round RT-PCR with HTBI primers and then a second-round multiplex PCR. In TCRdb, the multiplex PCR reads were re-called with MiXCR into one record per CDR3 protein. In the table there are 340,000 or so distinct CDR3 sequences, roughly 15% of which are singletons.

The V call is TRBV5-1, the J call TRBJ1-1, with D perhaps TRBD1 (6 bases). The TCR comes from an adult man with Graves' ophthalmopathy. The specimen sequenced was peripheral blood. The CDR3 DNA is TGCGCCAGCAGCTTGGCCCCAGGGGCGAACACTGAAGCTTTCTTT. Encoded protein: CASSLAPGANTEAFF. Together with reference TRBV5-1 and TRBJ1-1, the CDR3 gives the full variable domain: KAGVTQTPRYLIKTRGQQVTLSCSPISGHRSVSWYQQTPGQGLQFLFEYFSETQRNKGNFPGRFSGRQFSNSRSEMNVSTLELGDSALYLCASSLAPGANTEAFFGQGTRLTVV.